This T cell receptor beta chain was identified in a study of cytomegalovirus exposure and HLA in healthy donors. Comment on this clone: Its matching antigen is unknown.

V shed 0 bases and J 2 bases; nucleotides not matched to a gene: 2. Germline V lookup: CDR1 SGHNT, CDR2 YYREEE (reference sequence). This CDR3 comprises 14 residues. Study results and caveats: What was likely a sequencing artifact was a cluster of highly shared sequence variants.

Use of 60 Vbeta and 13 Jbeta primers characterized the PCR. The assay was immunoSEQ multiplex PCR, and TCRdb's table has in-frame clones only and misses some. The sample carries 200,000 or so clones, roughly nine tenths recorded once. J is TRBJ2-7 and V is TRBV5-4; TRBD2 agrees at 7 bases. Sequencing was carried out using PBMCs. The source is a girl under three years old in good health and CMV-seronegative. CDR3 bases: TGTGCCAGCAGCTTGGGGAGCGGGGCCTACGAGCAGTACTTC. It codes for CASSLGSGAYEQYF.